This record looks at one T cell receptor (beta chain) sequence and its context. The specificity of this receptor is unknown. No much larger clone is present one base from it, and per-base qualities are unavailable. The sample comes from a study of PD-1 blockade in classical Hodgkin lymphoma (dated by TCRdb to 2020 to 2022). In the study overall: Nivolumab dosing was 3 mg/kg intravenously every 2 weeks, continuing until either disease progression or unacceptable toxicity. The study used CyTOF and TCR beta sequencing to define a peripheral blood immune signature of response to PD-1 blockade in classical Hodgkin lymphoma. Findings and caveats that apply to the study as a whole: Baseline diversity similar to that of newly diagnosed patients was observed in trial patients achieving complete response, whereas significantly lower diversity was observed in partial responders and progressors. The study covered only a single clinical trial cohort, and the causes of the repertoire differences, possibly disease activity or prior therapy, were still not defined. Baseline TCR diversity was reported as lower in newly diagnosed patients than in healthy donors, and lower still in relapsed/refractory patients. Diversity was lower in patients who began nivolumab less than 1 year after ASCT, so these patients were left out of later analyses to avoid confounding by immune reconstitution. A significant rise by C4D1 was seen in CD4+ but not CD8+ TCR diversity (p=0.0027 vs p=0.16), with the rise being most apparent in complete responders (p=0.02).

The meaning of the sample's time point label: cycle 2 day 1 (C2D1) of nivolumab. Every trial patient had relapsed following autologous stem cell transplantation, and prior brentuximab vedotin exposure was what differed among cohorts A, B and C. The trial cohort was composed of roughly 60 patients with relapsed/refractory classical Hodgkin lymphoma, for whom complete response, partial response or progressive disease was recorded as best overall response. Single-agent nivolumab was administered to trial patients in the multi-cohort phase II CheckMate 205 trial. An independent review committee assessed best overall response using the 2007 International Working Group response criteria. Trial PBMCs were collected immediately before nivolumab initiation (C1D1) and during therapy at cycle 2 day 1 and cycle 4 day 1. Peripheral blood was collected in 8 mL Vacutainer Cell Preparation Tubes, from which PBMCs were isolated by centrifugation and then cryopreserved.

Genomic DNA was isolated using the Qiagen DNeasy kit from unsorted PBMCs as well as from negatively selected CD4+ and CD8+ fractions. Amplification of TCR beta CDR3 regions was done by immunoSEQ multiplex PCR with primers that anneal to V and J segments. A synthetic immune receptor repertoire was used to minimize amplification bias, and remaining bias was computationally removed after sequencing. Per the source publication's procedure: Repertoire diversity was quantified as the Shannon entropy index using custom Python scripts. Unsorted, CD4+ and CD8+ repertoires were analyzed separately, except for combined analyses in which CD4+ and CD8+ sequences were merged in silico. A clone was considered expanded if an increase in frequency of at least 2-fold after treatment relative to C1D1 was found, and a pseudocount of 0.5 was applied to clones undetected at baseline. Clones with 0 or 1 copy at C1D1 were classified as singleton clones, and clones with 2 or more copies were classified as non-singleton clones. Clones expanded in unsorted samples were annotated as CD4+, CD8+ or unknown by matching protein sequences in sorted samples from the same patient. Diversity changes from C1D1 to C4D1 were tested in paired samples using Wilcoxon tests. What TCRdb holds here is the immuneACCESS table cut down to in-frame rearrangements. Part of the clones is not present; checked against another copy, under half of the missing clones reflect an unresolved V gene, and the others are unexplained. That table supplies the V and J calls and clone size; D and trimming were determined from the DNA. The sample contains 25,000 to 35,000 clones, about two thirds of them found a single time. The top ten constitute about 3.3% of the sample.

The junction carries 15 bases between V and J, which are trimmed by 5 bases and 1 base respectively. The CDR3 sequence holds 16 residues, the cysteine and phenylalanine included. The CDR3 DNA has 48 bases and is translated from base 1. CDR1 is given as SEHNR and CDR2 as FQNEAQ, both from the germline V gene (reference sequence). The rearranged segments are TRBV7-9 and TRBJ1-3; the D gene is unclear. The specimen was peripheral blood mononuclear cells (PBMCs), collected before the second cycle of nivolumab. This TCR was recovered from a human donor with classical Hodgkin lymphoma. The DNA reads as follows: TGTGCCAGCAGCCCCAAGTTCCGTTTATCTGGAAACACCATATATTTT. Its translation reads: CASSPKFRLSGNTIYF. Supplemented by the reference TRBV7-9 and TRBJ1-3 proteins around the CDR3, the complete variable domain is DTGVSQNPRHKITKRGQNVTFRCDPISEHNRLYWYRQTLGQGPEFLTYFQNEAQLEKSRLLSDRFSAERPKGSFSTLEIQRTEQGDSAMYLCASSPKFRLSGNTIYFGEGSWLTVV.